The clone carrying this TCR beta chain was seen a few times. Germline V lookup: CDR1 SGDLS, CDR2 YYNGEE. V was clipped by 2 bases and J by 6 bases, with 17 bases between them. The length of the CDR3 is 15 residues. The data stem from a study of cytomegalovirus exposure and HLA in healthy donors. The PCR was carried out with 60 Vbeta primers and 13 Jbeta primers. Using immunoSEQ multiplex PCR, the repertoire was profiled, and TCRdb retains in-frame clones only, with some absent. The sample has approximately 170,000 clones, almost 75% seen once. The sequence was collected from a woman younger than 35 in good health and CMV-seropositive. This chain links TRBV9 with TRBJ1-2, with TRBD1 as a possible D gene (6 bases). Sequenced material: PBMCs. The CDR3 loop reads CASSVTGTLDDGYTF. DNA of the CDR3: TGTGCCAGCAGCGTCACAGGGACCCTTGATGATGGCTACACCTTC.